This T cell receptor beta chain was recorded in a study of a mutant IDH1 vaccine in newly diagnosed glioma. Whole-study context: Patients began vaccination 4-6 weeks after radiotherapy alone, or with temozolomide cycles.

Using immunoSEQ multiplex PCR, the repertoire was profiled, and TCRdb retains in-frame clones only, with some absent. The sample has 25,000 to 30,000 clones, about four fifths seen once. The ends were cut back, 8 bases at V and 0 bases at J, with 8 bases in the middle. Germline V gives CDR1 MGHDK, CDR2 SYGVNS. This CDR3 has 14 amino acids. As concerns this clone: Its cognate antigen is unknown.

Study-wide points: Pseudoprogression appeared independent of alterations in top peripheral clonotypes. Patients showed vaccine-induced immune responses at a rate of around 94%.

Time point in this sample: week 23, last vaccination. Each dose delivered 300 ug of mutant IDH1 20-mer peptide subcutaneously with imiquimod. Each donor presented with a new WHO grade 3 or 4 astrocytoma that tested IDH1-mutant and showed ATRX loss. This TCR derives from a woman in her 30s with glioma. The chain employs TRBV25-1 and TRBJ1-6; D possibly corresponds to TRBD1 (5 bases). Sequenced material: PBMCs, taken from a glioma patient whose treatment included an IDH1 peptide vaccine. CDR3 coding DNA: TGTGCCAGCGGGACTAGCTCCTATAATTCACCCCTCCACTTT. Its protein is CASGTSSYNSPLHF.